A single T cell receptor beta chain is shown here with its context. The antigen is not known. Autoimmune disease history or systemic immunosuppression led to patient exclusion. This entry belongs to a study of OX40 agonist ivuxolimab in advanced cancers. Overall study: The patients' treatment was ivuxolimab, an agonistic anti-OX40 (CD134) antibody. Study findings and constraints: Some of the nonresponding patients also showed low levels of normalized T-cell clonal expansion.

The data were produced by immunoSEQ multiplex PCR, yet TCRdb's version contains in-frame clones alone and is incomplete. The sample lists about 46,000 clones, approximately 86% occurring once. CDR3 length equals 15 residues. The V end was cut by 2 bases, the J end by 4 bases, with 15 bases between. Germline V lookup: CDR1 MNHEY, CDR2 SMNVEV (reference sequence). The sequencing used CD4+ or CD8+ T cells sorted from blood, collected in a trial of the OX40 agonist ivuxolimab. This receptor was identified in an adult with an advanced solid tumor such as melanoma, head and neck, liver or kidney cancer. The chain recombines TRBV27 with TRBJ2-7; weak D call: TRBD2 (5 bases). CDR3 in amino acids: CASSLKATGSYEQYF. CDR3 sequence (DNA): TGTGCCAGCAGTTTAAAGGCCACGGGGTCGTACGAGCAGTACTTC.